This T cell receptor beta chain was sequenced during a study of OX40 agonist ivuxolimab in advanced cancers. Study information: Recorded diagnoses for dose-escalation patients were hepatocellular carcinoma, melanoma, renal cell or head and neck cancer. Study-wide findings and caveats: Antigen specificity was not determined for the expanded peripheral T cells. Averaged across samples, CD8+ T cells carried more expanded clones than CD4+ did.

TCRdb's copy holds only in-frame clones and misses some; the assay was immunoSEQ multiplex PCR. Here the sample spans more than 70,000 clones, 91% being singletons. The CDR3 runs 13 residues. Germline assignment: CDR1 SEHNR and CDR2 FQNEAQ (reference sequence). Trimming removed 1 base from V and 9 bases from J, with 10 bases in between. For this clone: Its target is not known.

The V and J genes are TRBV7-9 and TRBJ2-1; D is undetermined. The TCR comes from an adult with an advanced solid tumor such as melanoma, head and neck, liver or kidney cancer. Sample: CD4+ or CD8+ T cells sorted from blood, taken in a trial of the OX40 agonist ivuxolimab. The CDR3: CASSLGLGREQFF. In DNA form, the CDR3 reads TGTGCCAGCAGCTTAGGGCTAGGACGTGAGCAGTTCTTC. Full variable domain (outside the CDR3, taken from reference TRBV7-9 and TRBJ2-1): DTGVSQNPRHKITKRGQNVTFRCDPISEHNRLYWYRQTLGQGPEFLTYFQNEAQLEKSRLLSDRFSAERPKGSFSTLEIQRTEQGDSAMYLCASSLGLGREQFFGPGTRLTVL.